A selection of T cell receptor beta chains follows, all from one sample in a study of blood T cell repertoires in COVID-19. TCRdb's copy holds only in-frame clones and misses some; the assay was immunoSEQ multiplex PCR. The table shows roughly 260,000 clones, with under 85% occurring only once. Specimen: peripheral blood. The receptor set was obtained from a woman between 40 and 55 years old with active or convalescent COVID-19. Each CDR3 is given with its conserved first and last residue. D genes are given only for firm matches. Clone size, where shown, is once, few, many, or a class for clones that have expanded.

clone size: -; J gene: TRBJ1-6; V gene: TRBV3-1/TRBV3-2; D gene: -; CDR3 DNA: TGTGCCAGCAGCCAAGATAAACGGGGAGAAAATTCACCCCTCCACTTT; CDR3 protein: CASSQDKRGENSPLHF
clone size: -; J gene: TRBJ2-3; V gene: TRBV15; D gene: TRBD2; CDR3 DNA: TGTGCCACCAGCAGAGATCTCGGTCGATTGGGGGGGTCTAGCACAGATACGCAGTATTTT; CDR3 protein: CATSRDLGRLGGSSTDTQYF
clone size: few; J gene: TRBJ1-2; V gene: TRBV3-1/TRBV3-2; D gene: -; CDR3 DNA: TGTGCCAGCAGCCAGGCGGCAGCAAATAACTATGGCTACACCTTC; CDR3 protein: CASSQAAANNYGYTF
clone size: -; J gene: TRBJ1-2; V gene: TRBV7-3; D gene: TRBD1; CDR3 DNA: TGTGCCAGCAGCTTAAACAGGGGCGCCAACTATGGCTACACCTTC; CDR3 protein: CASSLNRGANYGYTF
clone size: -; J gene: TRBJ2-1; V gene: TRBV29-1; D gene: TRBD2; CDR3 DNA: TGCAGCGTCTGGGGGGCTAGCGGGGTCAGCTCCTACAATGAGCAGTTCTTC; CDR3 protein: CSVWGASGVSSYNEQFF
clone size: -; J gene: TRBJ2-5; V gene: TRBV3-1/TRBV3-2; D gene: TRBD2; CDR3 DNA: TGTGCCAGCAGCCAAGATACAGGACTAGCGGGGGGTTTAGGGGAGACCCAGTACTTC; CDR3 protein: CASSQDTGLAGGLGETQYF
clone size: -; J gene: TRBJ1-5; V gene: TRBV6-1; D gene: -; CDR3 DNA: TGTGCCAGCAGTGATATAGGGGTACGCAATCAGCCCCAGCATTTT; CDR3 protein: CASSDIGVRNQPQHF
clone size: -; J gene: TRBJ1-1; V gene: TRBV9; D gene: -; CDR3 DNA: TGTGCCAGCAGCCCTTTAGTGGAGGTGTGGACTGAAGCTTTCTTT; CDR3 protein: CASSPLVEVWTEAFF
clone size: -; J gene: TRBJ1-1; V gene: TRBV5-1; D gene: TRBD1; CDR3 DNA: TGCGCCAGCAGCATCGGAGGGGGCCAAACTGAAGCTTTCTTT; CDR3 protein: CASSIGGGQTEAFF
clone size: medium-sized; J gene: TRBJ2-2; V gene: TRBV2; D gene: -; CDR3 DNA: TGTGCCAGCAGTCGGGCCGGGGAGCTGTTTTTT; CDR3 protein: CASSRAGELFF
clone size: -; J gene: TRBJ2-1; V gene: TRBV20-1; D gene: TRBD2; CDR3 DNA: TGCAGTGCTAGTGGCCCTAGCGGGGGGTTCAATGAGCAGTTCTTC; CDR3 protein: CSASGPSGGFNEQFF
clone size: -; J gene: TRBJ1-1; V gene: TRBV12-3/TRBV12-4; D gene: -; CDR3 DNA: TGTGCCAGCAGTTCGACAGATGAAGCTTTCTTT; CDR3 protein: CASSSTDEAFF
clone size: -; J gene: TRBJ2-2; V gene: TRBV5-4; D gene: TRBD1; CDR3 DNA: TGTGCCAGCAGCTTCTTCACAGGGGCGAAGAACACCGGGGAGCTGTTTTTT; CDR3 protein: CASSFFTGAKNTGELFF
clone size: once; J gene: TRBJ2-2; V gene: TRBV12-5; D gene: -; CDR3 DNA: TGTGCTAGTGGTTTGGTACGGGGACAGAACACCGGGGAGCTGTTTTTT; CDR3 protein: CASGLVRGQNTGELFF
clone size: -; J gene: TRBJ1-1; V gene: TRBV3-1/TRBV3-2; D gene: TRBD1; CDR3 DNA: TGTGCCAGCAGCCAAGGAGGACAGGACGAAGCTTTCTTT; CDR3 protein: CASSQGGQDEAFF
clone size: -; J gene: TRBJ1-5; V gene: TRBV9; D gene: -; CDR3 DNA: TGTGCCAGCAGCCCCCCTCCGGACAGCGGTAATCAGCCCCAGCATTTT; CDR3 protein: CASSPPPDSGNQPQHF
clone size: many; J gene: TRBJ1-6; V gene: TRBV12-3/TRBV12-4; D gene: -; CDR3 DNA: TGTGCCAGCAGTTTACAGTTTAATTCACCCCTCCACTTT; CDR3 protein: CASSLQFNSPLHF
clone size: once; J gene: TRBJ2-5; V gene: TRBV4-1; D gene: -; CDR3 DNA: TGCGCCAGCAGCCCTAACTCACTACAGGCGTACCAAGAGACCCAGTACTTC; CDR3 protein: CASSPNSLQAYQETQYF
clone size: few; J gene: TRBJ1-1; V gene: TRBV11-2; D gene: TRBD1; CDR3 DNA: TGTGCCAGCAGCCTAAACAGGGGAGTGGACACTGAAGCTTTCTTT; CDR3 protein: CASSLNRGVDTEAFF
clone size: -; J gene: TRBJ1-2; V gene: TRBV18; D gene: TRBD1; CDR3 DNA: TGTGCCAGCTCACCACTCTCAGGGACAGCTGGCTACACCTTC; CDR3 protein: CASSPLSGTAGYTF
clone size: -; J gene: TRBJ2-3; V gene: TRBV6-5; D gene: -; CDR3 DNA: TGTGCCAGCATGGCCCCATCCCTAGGTACGCAGTATTTT; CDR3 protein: CASMAPSLGTQYF
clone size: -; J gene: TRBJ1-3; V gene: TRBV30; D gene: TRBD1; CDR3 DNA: TGTGCCTGGAGTGTGGGCAGGGGGCTTGGAAACACCATATATTTT; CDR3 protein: CAWSVGRGLGNTIYF
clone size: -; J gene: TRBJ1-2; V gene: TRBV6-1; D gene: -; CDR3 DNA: TGTGCCAGCAGTGAAGCGGCTGCCCACGCGGGCTATGGCTACACCTTC; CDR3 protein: CASSEAAAHAGYGYTF
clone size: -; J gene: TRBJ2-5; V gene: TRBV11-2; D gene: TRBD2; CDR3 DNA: TGTGCCAGCAGCTTAGGAATACTAGCGGGACTCCAAGAGACCCAGTACTTC; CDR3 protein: CASSLGILAGLQETQYF
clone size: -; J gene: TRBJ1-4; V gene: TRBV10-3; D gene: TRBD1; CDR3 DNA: TGTGCCAGCCGGGACAGGGACAATGAAAAACTGTTTTTT; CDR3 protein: CASRDRDNEKLFF
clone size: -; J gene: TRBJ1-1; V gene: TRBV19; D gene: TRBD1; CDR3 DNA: TGTGCCAGTAGTATAATAGGGACAGGTCGGTCGACTGAAGCTTTCTTT; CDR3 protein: CASSIIGTGRSTEAFF
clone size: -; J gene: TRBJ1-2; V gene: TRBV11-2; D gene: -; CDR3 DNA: TGTGCCAGCAGCTTAGGAGCCCGCTATGGCTACACCTTC; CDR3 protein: CASSLGARYGYTF
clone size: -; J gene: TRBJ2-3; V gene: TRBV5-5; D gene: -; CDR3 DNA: TGTGCCAGCACCCCGGACGGAGGAAACACAGATACGCAGTATTTT; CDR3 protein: CASTPDGGNTDTQYF
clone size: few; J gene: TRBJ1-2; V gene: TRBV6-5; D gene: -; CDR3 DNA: TGTGCCAGCACCGAAACCCGGTTTTATGGCTACACCTTC; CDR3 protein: CASTETRFYGYTF
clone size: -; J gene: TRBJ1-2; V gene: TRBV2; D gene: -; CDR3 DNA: TGTGCCAGCAGTGACCCCGGGAGGGACTATGGCTACACCTTC; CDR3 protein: CASSDPGRDYGYTF
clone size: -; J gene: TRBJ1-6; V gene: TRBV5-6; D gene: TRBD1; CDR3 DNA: TGTGCCACCAACAGGGGAGTTAATTCACCCCTCCACTTT; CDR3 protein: CATNRGVNSPLHF
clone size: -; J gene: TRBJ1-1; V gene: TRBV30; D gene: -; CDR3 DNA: TGTGCCTGGAGCCTAGGGGGTGAAGCTTTCTTT; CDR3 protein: CAWSLGGEAFF
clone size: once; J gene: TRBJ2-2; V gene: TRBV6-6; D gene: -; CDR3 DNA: TGTGCCAGCAGCACAGGGATCGGCGTGAACACCGGGGAGCTGTTTTTT; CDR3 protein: CASSTGIGVNTGELFF
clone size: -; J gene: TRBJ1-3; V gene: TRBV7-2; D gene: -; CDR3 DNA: TGTGCCAGCAGCCGTAGGGCGGGCACTGGAAACACCATATATTTT; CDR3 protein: CASSRRAGTGNTIYF
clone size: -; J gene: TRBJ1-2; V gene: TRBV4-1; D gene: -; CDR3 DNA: TGCGCCAGCAGCCGCTCGGAAGGAGCTAACTATGGCTACACCTTC; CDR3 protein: CASSRSEGANYGYTF
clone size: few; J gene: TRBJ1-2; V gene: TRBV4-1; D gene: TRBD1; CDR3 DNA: TGCGCCAGCAGCCTCCGGGACAGGGGAATAGATGGCTACACCTTC; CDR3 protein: CASSLRDRGIDGYTF
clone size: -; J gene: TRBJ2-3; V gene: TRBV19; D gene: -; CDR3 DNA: TGTGCCAGTAGTATCCCCCTCTTCGGGGCAGATACGCAGTATTTT; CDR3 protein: CASSIPLFGADTQYF
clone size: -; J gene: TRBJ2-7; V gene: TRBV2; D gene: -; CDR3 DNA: TGTGCCAGCAGTGAACGCAGACAAGGGTACTTC; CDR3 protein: CASSERRQGYF
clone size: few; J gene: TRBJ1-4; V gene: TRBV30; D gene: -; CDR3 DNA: TGTGCCTGGGAACCCGGGACACAGCGCGAAAAACTGTTTTTT; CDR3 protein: CAWEPGTQREKLFF